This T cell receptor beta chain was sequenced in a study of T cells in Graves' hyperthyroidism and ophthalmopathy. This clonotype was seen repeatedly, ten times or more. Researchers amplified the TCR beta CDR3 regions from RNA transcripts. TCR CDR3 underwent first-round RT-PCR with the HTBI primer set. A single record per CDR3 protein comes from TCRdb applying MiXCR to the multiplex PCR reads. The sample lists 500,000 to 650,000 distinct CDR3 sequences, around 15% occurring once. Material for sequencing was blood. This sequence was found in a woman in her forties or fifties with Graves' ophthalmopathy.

The CDR3: CSARGVSYNEQFF. The CDR3, as DNA: TGCAGTGCTAGAGGGGTTTCCTACAATGAGCAGTTCTTC. This chain connects TRBV20-1 to TRBJ2-1; D is unresolved. The germline V and J ends were trimmed by 1 base and 1 base, with 5 bases remaining between them. The CDR3 contains 13 residues. In germline, CDR1 is DFQATT, CDR2 SNEGSKA (reference sequence).